This T cell receptor beta chain is drawn from a study of T-cell memory formation after mild COVID-19. The germline CDR1 and CDR2 sequences are SGHVS and FQNEAQ. Trimming pared 0 bases from V and 9 bases from J, leaving 12 bases between. The CDR3 is made up of 14 amino acids. TCRdb processed the 5' RACE reads anew with MiXCR; each CDR3 protein has one entry. Of about 140,000 distinct CDR3 sequences in the sample, approximately 21% were seen once. This TCR came from an adult woman who had mild COVID-19 (a few samples of this study predate the infection). Cell type and time point are not known. The sequencing input was PBMCs or a T cell subset sorted from them (not recorded which). The chain employs TRBV7-8 and TRBJ2-1, with D tentatively TRBD1 or TRBD2 (5 bases each). CDR3 loop: CASSLARVRGEQFF. CDR3 nucleotide sequence: TGTGCCAGCAGCTTAGCTCGGGTGAGGGGTGAGCAGTTCTTC.